The 14 T cell receptor beta chains in this list originate from one sample, sequenced in a study of cytomegalovirus exposure and HLA in healthy donors. The PCR had 60 Vbeta and 13 Jbeta primers. Repertoires were generated with immunoSEQ multiplex PCR, while TCRdb's copy carries only in-frame clones and drops some. The repertoire holds about 180,000 clones, 65% to 85% seen once, with around 1.4% in the top ten. Sequences were obtained from PBMCs. The receptors were gathered from a girl under 18 in good health and CMV-seropositive.

The rearrangement links TRBV5-1 to TRBJ1-1; D unresolved. The CDR3 runs to 15 residues. The germline V gene has CDR1 SGHRS and CDR2 YFSETQ. V lost 4 bases to trimming and J lost 9 bases, with 22 bases between them. The CDR3, as DNA: TGCGCCAGCAGCGGATTATATAGGGTGGAGGAAAAAGCTTTCTTT. Translated, it gives CASSGLYRVEEKAFF. Full variable domain (remainder filled in from reference TRBV5-1 and TRBJ1-1): KAGVTQTPRYLIKTRGQQVTLSCSPISGHRSVSWYQQTPGQGLQFLFEYFSETQRNKGNFPGRFSGRQFSNSRSEMNVSTLELGDSALYLCASSGLYRVEEKAFFGQGTRLTVV.

V usage is TRBV6-5 and J usage is TRBJ2-7, with TRBD2 matching 7 bases. Germline CDR1 MNHEY, CDR2 SVGAGI. J lost 0 bases, V lost 6 bases, and 5 bases had no gene match. This CDR3 has 14 amino acids. The CDR3 sequence is CASRVSGTSYEQYF. In nucleotides, the CDR3 is TGTGCCAGCAGAGTCAGCGGGACCTCCTACGAGCAGTACTTC.

This clone was detected only once. The chain has TRBV4-1 and TRBJ2-1; 8 nucleotides agree with TRBD2. The CDR3 is 19 amino acids. CDR1 MGHRA and CDR2 YSYEKL come from the germline V gene. Germline trimming cut 4 bases from V and 2 bases from J; bases unmatched to any gene: 16. CDR3 DNA sequence: TGCGCCAGCAGCCTAACTTTTCAGTTTAAGCGGGGGACCTACAATGAGCAGTTCTTC. This translates into CASSLTFQFKRGTYNEQFF.

This chain uses TRBV11-2 with TRBJ2-7; the match to TRBD1 covers 7 bases. Germline V gives CDR1 SGHAT, CDR2 FQNNGV. Trimming took 5 bases from V and 3 from J; bases not matched to a gene: 22. This CDR3 spans 19 amino acids. In DNA, the CDR3 is TGTGCCAGCAGCAGAACTCACGGAACAACAGGGGAAGGACGCTACGAGCAGTACTTC. Translation gives CASSRTHGTTGEGRYEQYF.

The rearrangement uses TRBV4-3 and TRBJ2-5; D might be TRBD2 (6 bases). Germline CDR1 reads LGHNA; CDR2 reads YSLEER. V was shortened by 1 base and J by 5 bases, with 17 bases between the two germline ends. The CDR3 is made up of 16 amino acids. CDR3 protein: CASSQGRANLGETQYF. In DNA, the CDR3 is TGCGCCAGCAGCCAAGGGAGGGCCAATTTAGGGGAGACCCAGTACTTC.

This clone was detected once. The chain is built from TRBV7-2 and TRBJ1-3; the D is unclear. Germline-derived CDR1 and CDR2 are SGHTA and FQGNSA. The V gene lost 5 bases and the J gene lost 5 bases, with 10 bases spanning the gap. There are 13 residues in the CDR3. CDR3 nucleotide sequence: TGTGCCAGCAGCCCCCTTATCCGAAACACCATATATTTT. It is translated as CASSPLIRNTIYF.

A few counts support this clone. This rearrangement joins TRBV6-1 to TRBJ1-2; the D is unclear. The CDR3 loop spans 13 amino acids. CDR1 MNHNS and CDR2 SASEGT come from the germline V gene. Trimming removed 6 bases at V and 1 base at J, with 9 bases between. In nucleotides, the CDR3 is TGTGCCAGCAGGGACTTTAGTAACTATGGCTACACCTTC. This encodes CASRDFSNYGYTF.

The genes are TRBV10-3 and TRBJ1-3; the D gene is possibly TRBD1 (6 bases). V was shortened by 7 bases and J by 0 bases, with 7 bases between the two germline ends. The CDR3 consists of 13 residues. Germline-derived CDR1 and CDR2 are ENHRY and SYGVKD. The CDR3 loop reads CAITGHSGNTIYF. CDR3 DNA: TGTGCCATCACGGGACACTCTGGAAACACCATATATTTT.

The chain couples TRBV7-9 to TRBJ2-3; TRBD2 matches at 9 bases. Germline V gene sequence: CDR1 SEHNR, CDR2 FQNEAQ (reference sequence). This CDR3 comprises 15 residues. The ends lost 3 bases at V and 2 bases at J; junction bases unmatched: 3. DNA for the CDR3: TGTGCCAGCAGCTTCGGACTAGCGAACACAGATACGCAGTATTTT. It encodes CASSFGLANTDTQYF.

V and J are TRBV7-9 and TRBJ1-1, with TRBD1 matching over 8 bases. The V gene's germline CDR1 is SEHNR and CDR2 FQNEAQ (reference sequence). Trimming took 5 bases from V and 7 from J; bases not matched to a gene: 6. The CDR3 extends over 13 amino acids. For the CDR3, the DNA is TGTGCCAGCAGCCCCCGGACAGGGCTTGAAGCTTTCTTT. Protein product: CASSPRTGLEAFF.

The chain joins TRBV30 to TRBJ2-3; D gene ambiguous. CDR3 size: 14 residues. Trimming stripped 0 bases from V and 4 bases from J, with 11 bases between. Germline V gene sequence: CDR1 GTSNPN, CDR2 SVGIG (reference sequence). The CDR3 region has the DNA TGTGCCTGGAGTGTACTGAATGGAGCAGATACGCAGTATTTT. Translation: CAWSVLNGADTQYF.

This clone was picked up one time. The genes are TRBV19 and TRBJ1-5; possible D gene TRBD1, 5 bases. Germline lookup yields CDR1 LNHDA and CDR2 SQIVND (reference sequence). The CDR3 is 14 residues long. V was shortened by 2 bases and J by 3 bases, with 8 bases between the two germline ends. The CDR3 is CASSITGLNQPQHF. The CDR3 nucleotides are TGTGCCAGTAGTATAACAGGCCTCAATCAGCCCCAGCATTTT.

The genes are TRBV30 and TRBJ2-1; a weak D match, TRBD2 (5 bases). Per the germline V gene, CDR1 is GTSNPN and CDR2 is SVGIG (reference sequence). CDR3 length equals 15 residues. V lost 0 bases to trimming and J lost 0 bases, with 9 bases between them. CDR3: CAWSVGESSYNEQFF. The CDR3 DNA sequence: TGTGCCTGGAGTGTTGGGGAGAGCTCCTACAATGAGCAGTTCTTC.

The chain is built from TRBV7-8 and TRBJ1-2; TRBD1 matches 8 bases. There are 13 residues in the CDR3. Germline lookup yields CDR1 SGHVS and CDR2 FQNEAQ. V gave up 7 bases and J gave up 1 base; unmatched junction bases: 2. CDR3 sequence (DNA): TGTGCCAGCACAGGGGGCGGTAACTATGGCTACACCTTC. Translation gives CASTGGGNYGYTF.